These 3 T cell receptor beta chains share one sample of origin, sequenced in a study of T cell responses to AZD1222 COVID-19 vaccine. Profiled with immunoSEQ multiplex PCR; TCRdb holds only in-frame clones, not every one. The table includes roughly 140,000 clones, roughly 92% detected once. The material sequenced was peripheral blood, taken 28 days after the second AZD1222 dose. All receptors derive from an adult who received the AZD1222 COVID-19 vaccine.

This clone was found once. The chain is built from TRBV6-4 and TRBJ1-5; D gene ambiguous. The CDR3 consists of 14 residues. V lost 3 bases and J 1 base, leaving 7 bases between the germline ends. In germline, CDR1 is MRHNA, CDR2 SNTAGT. The CDR3 coding sequence is TGTGCCAGCAGTGAGGAAGGGAGCAATCAGCCCCAGCATTTT. It encodes CASSEEGSNQPQHF.

V and J are TRBV3-1 (or the pseudogene TRBV3-2) and TRBJ1-6; a possible D gene is TRBD1 (5 bases). CDR1 is LGHDT, CDR2 YNNKEL, per germline (reference sequence). This CDR3 is built from 15 residues. Between the trimmed V and J ends, which lost 4 bases and 7 bases, there was a span of 14 bases. This CDR3 is CASSPEGGTNSPLHF. As DNA, the CDR3 is TGTGCCAGCAGCCCCGAGGGTGGGACGAATTCACCCCTCCACTTT.

Comment on this clone: Other DNA sequences from this sample encode an identical CDR3 as well. V usage is TRBV3-1 (or the pseudogene TRBV3-2) and J usage is TRBJ2-5, with TRBD1 matching over 8 bases. The V gene's germline CDR1 is LGHDT and CDR2 YNNKEL (reference sequence). After removal of 4 bases from V and 1 base from J, the junction contained 2 bases not matched to a gene. The CDR3 length is 14 residues. CDR3 protein: CASSRGTGQETQYF. CDR3 bases: TGTGCCAGCAGCCGAGGGACAGGCCAAGAGACCCAGTACTTC.